This T cell receptor beta chain was sequenced in a study of T cells after yellow fever vaccination. Regarding the study as a whole: Few clonotypes appeared in both CD4 and CD8 compartments.

Germline V lookup: CDR1 SGHAT, CDR2 FQNNGV. Germline trimming cut 7 bases from V and 5 bases from J; bases unmatched to any gene: 8. The CDR3 length is 16 residues. This clonotype was counted between two and nine times. Antigen specificity is unknown. TCRdb re-called the 5' RACE reads through MiXCR, storing one row per CDR3 protein. The data contain 500,000 to 650,000 distinct CDR3 sequences, 12% of them singletons. The sequence was obtained from a man aged 25-45 years who received the YFV17D yellow fever vaccine. J is TRBJ2-1 and V is TRBV11-2, with TRBD2 matching 13 bases. Sequencing was performed on PBMCs, taken on the day of the yellow fever booster vaccination. The CDR3 sequence is CASKPPGLAGNNEQFF. Here the CDR3 DNA reads TGTGCCAGCAAACCGCCGGGACTAGCGGGGAACAATGAGCAGTTCTTC.